This TCR beta chain is drawn from a study of blood T cell repertoires in COVID-19. The V segment lost 4 bases and the J segment 6 bases; nucleotides outside the gene matches: 8. The CDR3 has 16 amino acids. The germline CDR1 and CDR2 sequences are SEHNR and FQNEAQ (reference sequence). Original analysis: The assay estimated nucleated cells by amplifying reference gene primers. The repertoire was sequenced with immunoSEQ multiplex PCR; TCRdb's copy has only in-frame clones and lacks some. The V and J calls and clone size were taken over from that table, and D and trimming were inferred from the DNA. Among 200,000 or so clones listed, around 90% were seen once.

The rearrangement uses TRBV7-9 and TRBJ2-1, with TRBD2 matching over 11 bases. Sequencing was carried out using peripheral blood. This receptor was identified in a man aged 25 to 45 with COVID-19, enrolled during active disease. Here the CDR3 DNA reads TGTGCCAGCAGCTCGATTAGCGGGAGGGCCTTCAATGAGCAGTTCTTC. Translating gives CASSSISGRAFNEQFF.